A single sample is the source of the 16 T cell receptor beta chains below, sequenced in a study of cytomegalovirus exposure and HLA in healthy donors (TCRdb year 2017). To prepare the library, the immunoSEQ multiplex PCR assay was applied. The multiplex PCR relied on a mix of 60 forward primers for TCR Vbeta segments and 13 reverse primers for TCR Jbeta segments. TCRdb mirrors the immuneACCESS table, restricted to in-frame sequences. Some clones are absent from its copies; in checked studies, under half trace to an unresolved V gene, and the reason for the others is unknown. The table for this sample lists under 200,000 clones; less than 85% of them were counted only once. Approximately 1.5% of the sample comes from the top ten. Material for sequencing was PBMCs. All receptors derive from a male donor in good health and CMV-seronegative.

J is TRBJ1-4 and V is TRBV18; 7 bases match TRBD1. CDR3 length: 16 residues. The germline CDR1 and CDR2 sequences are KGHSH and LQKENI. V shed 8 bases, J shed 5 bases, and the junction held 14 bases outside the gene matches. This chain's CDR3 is CASQRRLQGQNEKLFF. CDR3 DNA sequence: TGTGCCAGCCAGAGACGCCTACAGGGGCAAAATGAAAAACTGTTTTTT.

Written as DNA, the CDR3 is TGTGCCAGCAGTGAAAGCCTACCCGACGGGGGAACCCCCTACGAGCAGTACTTC. The encoded protein is CASSESLPDGGTPYEQYF. The chain links TRBV2 to TRBJ2-7; tentatively, D is TRBD2 (6 bases). Germline V gene lookup returns CDR1 SNHLY and CDR2 FYNNEI. This CDR3 contains 18 residues. V lost 2 bases and J lost 2, with 22 bases in between.

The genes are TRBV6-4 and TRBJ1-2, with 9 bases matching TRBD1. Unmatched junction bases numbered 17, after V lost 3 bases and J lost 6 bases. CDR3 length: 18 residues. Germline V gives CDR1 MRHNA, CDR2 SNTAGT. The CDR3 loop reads CASSENFNRGRGIDGYTF. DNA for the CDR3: TGTGCCAGCAGTGAGAACTTTAACAGGGGGCGCGGAATCGATGGCTACACCTTC.

As DNA, the CDR3 is TGCAGTGCTAGGCGTGGTGGTGAGCAGTTCTTC. Its protein product is CSARRGGEQFF. The V and J genes are TRBV20-1 and TRBJ2-1; unclear D gene. The germline V gene encodes CDR1 DFQATT and CDR2 SNEGSKA (reference sequence). The CDR3 consists of 11 residues. V was pared by 3 bases and J by 9 bases, with 9 bases between.

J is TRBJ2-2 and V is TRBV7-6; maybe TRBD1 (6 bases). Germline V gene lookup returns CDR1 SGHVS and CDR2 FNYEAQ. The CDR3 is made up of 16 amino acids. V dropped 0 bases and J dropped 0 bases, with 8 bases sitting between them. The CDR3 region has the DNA TGTGCCAGCAGCTTAGCAGGACAGCCGAACACCGGGGAGCTGTTTTTT. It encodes CASSLAGQPNTGELFF.

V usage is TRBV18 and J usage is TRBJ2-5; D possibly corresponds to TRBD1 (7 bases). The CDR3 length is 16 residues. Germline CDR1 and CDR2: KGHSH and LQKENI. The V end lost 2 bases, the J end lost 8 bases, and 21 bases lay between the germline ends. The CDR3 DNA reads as TGTGCCAGCTCACCATCCTCGGGACAGCCCGGGGGAACCCAGTACTTC. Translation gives CASSPSSGQPGGTQYF.

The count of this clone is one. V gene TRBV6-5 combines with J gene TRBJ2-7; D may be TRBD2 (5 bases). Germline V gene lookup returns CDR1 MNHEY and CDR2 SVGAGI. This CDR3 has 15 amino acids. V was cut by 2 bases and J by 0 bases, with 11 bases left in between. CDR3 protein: CASSYEGRTSYEQYF. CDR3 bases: TGTGCCAGCAGTTACGAAGGGAGAACCTCCTACGAGCAGTACTTC.

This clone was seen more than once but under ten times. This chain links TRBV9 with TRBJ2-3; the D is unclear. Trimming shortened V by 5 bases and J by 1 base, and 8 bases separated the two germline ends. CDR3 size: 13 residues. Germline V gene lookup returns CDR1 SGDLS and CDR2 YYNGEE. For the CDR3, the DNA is TGTGCCAGCAGTGAGCTGGGCACAGATACGCAGTATTTT. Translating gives CASSELGTDTQYF.

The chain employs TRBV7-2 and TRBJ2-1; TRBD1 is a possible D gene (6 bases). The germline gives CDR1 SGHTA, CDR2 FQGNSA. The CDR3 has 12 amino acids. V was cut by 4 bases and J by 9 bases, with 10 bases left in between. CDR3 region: CASSSRGREQFF. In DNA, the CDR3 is TGTGCCAGCAGCTCCAGGGGACGTGAGCAGTTCTTC.

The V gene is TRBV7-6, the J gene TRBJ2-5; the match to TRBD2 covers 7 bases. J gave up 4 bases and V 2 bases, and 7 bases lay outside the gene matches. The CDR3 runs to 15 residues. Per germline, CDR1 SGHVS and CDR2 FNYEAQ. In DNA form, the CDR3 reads TGTGCCAGCAGCTTAATGGGCGGGAGCTTAGAGACCCAGTACTTC. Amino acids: CASSLMGGSLETQYF.

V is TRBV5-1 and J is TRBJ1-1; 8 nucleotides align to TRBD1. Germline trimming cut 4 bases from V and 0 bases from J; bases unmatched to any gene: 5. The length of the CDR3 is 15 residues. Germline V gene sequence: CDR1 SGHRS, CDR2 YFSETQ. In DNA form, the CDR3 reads TGCGCCAGCAGCGGGGGGACAGGTATGAACACTGAAGCTTTCTTT. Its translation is CASSGGTGMNTEAFF.

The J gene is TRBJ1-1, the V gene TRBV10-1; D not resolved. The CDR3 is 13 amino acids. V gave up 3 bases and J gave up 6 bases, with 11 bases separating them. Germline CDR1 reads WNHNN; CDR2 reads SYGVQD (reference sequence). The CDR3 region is CASSETKTAEAFF. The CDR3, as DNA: TGCGCCAGCAGTGAAACCAAAACAGCTGAAGCTTTCTTT.

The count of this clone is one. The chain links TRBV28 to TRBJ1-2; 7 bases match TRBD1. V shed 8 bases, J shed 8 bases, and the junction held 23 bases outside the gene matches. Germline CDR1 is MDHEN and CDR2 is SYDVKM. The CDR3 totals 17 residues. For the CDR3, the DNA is TGTGCCAGCGGATCGCCCTCGGGGAAGGGGGCGGCGGGGGGCTACACCTTC. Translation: CASGSPSGKGAAGGYTF.

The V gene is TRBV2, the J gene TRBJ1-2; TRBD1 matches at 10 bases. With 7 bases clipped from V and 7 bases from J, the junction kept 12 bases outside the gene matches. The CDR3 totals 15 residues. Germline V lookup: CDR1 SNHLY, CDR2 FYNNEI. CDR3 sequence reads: CASKGQGWNIGGYTF. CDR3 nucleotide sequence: TGTGCCAGCAAGGGACAGGGGTGGAATATAGGTGGCTACACCTTC.

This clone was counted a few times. DNA of the CDR3: TGCGCCAGCAGCACAGAAGGACAGGGTTCTAGCTACACCTTC. Encoded protein: CASSTEGQGSSYTF. The J gene is TRBJ1-2, the V gene TRBV5-1; 8 bases agree with TRBD1. J lost 9 bases, V lost 4 bases, and 11 bases had no gene match. The CDR3 extends over 14 amino acids. Germline CDR1 is SGHRS and CDR2 is YFSETQ.

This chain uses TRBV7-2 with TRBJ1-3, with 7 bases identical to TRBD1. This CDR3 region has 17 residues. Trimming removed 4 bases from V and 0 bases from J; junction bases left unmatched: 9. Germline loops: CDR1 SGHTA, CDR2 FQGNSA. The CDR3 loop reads CASSYYRDSYSGNTIYF. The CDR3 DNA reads TGTGCCAGCAGCTACTACAGGGACAGTTACTCTGGAAACACCATATATTTT.